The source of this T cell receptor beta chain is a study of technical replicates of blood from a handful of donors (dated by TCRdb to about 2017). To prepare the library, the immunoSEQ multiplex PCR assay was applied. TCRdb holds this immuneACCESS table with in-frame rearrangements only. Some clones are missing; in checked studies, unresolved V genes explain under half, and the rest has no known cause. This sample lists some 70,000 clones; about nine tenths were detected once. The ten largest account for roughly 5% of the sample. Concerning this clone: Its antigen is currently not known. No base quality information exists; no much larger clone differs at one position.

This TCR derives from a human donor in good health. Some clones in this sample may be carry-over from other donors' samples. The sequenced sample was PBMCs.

At the DNA level, the sequence is TGTGCCAGCAGCCCTGTTGATTGGGGGGGTTCTAGCACAGATACGCAGTATTTT. Protein translation: CASSPVDWGGSSTDTQYF. The sequence links TRBV7-3 to TRBJ2-3, with 7 middle bases fitting TRBD2. V lost 5 bases and J lost 0 bases, and the count of bases not matched to a germline gene is 14. Reading the germline V gene gives CDR1 SGHTA and CDR2 FQGTGA. The CDR3 sequence holds 18 residues, the cysteine and phenylalanine included. The only DNA kept is the CDR3, 54 bases in frame from the first base. When the CDR3 is completed using the reference TRBV7-3 and TRBJ2-3 genes on either side, the full variable domain is GAGVSQTPSNKVTEKGKYVELRCDPISGHTALYWYRQSLGQGPEFLIYFQGTGAADDSGLPNDRFFAVRPEGSVSTLKIQRTERGDSAVYLCASSPVDWGGSSTDTQYFGPGTRLTVL.